This TCR beta chain came from a study of somatic mutations in cytotoxic T cells in rheumatoid arthritis. The study's findings and limits: Clonality of CD8+ cells rose with age in rheumatoid arthritis patients but not healthy controls. CD8+ T-cell clonality showed no significant difference between rheumatoid arthritis patients and age-matched healthy controls.

Original methodology: The authors rarely found patient CD8+ clones larger than 1% matching published virus-specific TCRB sequences. The method was immunoSEQ multiplex PCR; TCRdb's version includes in-frame clones alone and lacks a portion of them. For V, J and clone size, that table is used; D and trimming come from the DNA. The table has approximately 13,000 clones, roughly 72% seen once. Flow cytometry was used to check the purity of CD4+ and CD8+ cells, which had been isolated by positive magnetic bead selection. The CDR3 sequence is 17 residues long. The germline gives CDR1 MGHRA, CDR2 YSYEKL. Trimming left V 0 bases short and J 7 bases short, with 18 bases between. This clone was found a few times. The antigen is unknown.

The sequence came from an adult with rheumatoid arthritis. Source material: CD8+ T cells sorted from blood. The rearrangement joins TRBV4-1 to TRBJ1-4; tentative D call: TRBD1 (5 bases). CDR3 nucleotides: TGCGCCAGCAGCCAAGACCAACAGGAGGAGTATGGTGAAAAACTGTTTTTT. Protein product: CASSQDQQEEYGEKLFF.